These T cell receptor beta chains were read from a single sample in a study of T cell repertoires in cytomegalovirus infection. TCRdb used MiXCR to reprocess the reads, holding one entry per CDR3 protein. This table has around 770,000 distinct CDR3 sequences, about 29% appearing once. No antigen has been identified for these receptors. The sample consisted of cultured CD8+ T cells from PBMCs, taken from culture after CMV antigen stimulation. The receptors derive from a human donor in good health (CMV status not recorded). Some clones in this sample may be carry-over from other donors' samples. Each CDR3 is given with its conserved first and last residue. The D gene is left open where the match is weak. Clone size is stated in some rows and not others, as once, few, many or a class when expanded.

TRBJ2-1	TRBV6-2/TRBV6-3	few	-	14	TGTGCCAGCACCAGGGGCGGGTTAGACGACGAGCAGTTCTTC	CASTRGGLDDEQFF
TRBJ2-1	TRBV11-2	-	-	16	TGTGCCAGCAGCAACCCAGGAGGTGGCTCCTACAATGAGCAGTTCTTC	CASSNPGGGSYNEQFF
TRBJ1-2	TRBV4-3	few	TRBD1	17	TGCGCCAGCAGCCAAGGGGCGGGACAGGGGGCTTCCTATGGCTACACCTTC	CASSQGAGQGASYGYTF
TRBJ2-1	TRBV7-8	many	-	15	TGTGCCAGCAGCTCACCGGACTACCCCGGCAATGAGCAGTTCTTC	CASSSPDYPGNEQFF
TRBJ2-2	TRBV7-6	many	TRBD2	16	TGTGCCAGCAGCTTAGAACCTAGCGGGGGGGCCGGGGAGCTGTTTTTT	CASSLEPSGGAGELFF
TRBJ1-1	TRBV27	few	-	15	TGTGCCAGCTCAATTTATTTGGGGGCGCGTACTGAAGCTTTCTTT	CASSIYLGARTEAFF
TRBJ2-5	TRBV6-5	-	-	17	TGTGCCAGCAGTTACTTCACGGAGGGGCCGCGGTGGGAGACCCAGTACTTC	CASSYFTEGPRWETQYF
TRBJ1-2	TRBV7-2	many	-	15	TGTGCCAGCATTGGACCCGGGACAACTAACTATGGCTACACCTTC	CASIGPGTTNYGYTF
TRBJ1-3	TRBV7-8	many	-	14	TGTGCCAGCAGCTCCGACTACTCTGGAAACACCATATATTTT	CASSSDYSGNTIYF
TRBJ1-1	TRBV19	-	-	13	TGTGCCAGTAGTATAAACAGGAACGCTGAAGCTTTCTTT	CASSINRNAEAFF
TRBJ2-5	TRBV15	once	TRBD2	18	TGTGCCACCAGCAGAGATGATCGAATACTAGCGGGGACCGAGACCCAGTACTTC	CATSRDDRILAGTETQYF
TRBJ2-4	TRBV7-8	many	-	16	TGTGCCAGCAGCTCCCTTCAGAGGGGTTCGTACGGCATTCAGTACTTC	CASSSLQRGSYGIQYF
TRBJ2-2	TRBV12-3/TRBV12-4	many	TRBD2	17	TGTGCCAGCAGTTTGTGGCGGGGGGGGACGAACACCGGGGAGCTGTTTTTT	CASSLWRGGTNTGELFF
TRBJ2-1	TRBV5-5	few	-	15	TGTGCCAGCAGCCTAAGCGGGCAAACCTACAATGAGCAGTTCTTC	CASSLSGQTYNEQFF
TRBJ2-1	TRBV7-6	few	-	14	TGTGCCAGCAGCTTCGGCGGTGGGCCTAATGAGCAGTTCTTC	CASSFGGGPNEQFF
TRBJ1-6	TRBV7-2	many	-	14	TGTGCCAGCAGCTTAGCTGGTTATAATTCACCCCTCCACTTT	CASSLAGYNSPLHF
TRBJ2-7	TRBV27	few	TRBD1	15	TGTGCCAGCAGTCCGACAGGGGGCCCGACCTACGAGCAGTACTTC	CASSPTGGPTYEQYF
TRBJ2-1	TRBV7-6	few	-	16	TGTGCCAGCAGCTTATTTTTCAGGGACTCCTACAATGAGCAGTTCTTC	CASSLFFRDSYNEQFF
TRBJ2-5	TRBV6-1	-	-	13	TGTGCCAGCAGGATTCGGAAGTTGGAGACCCAGTACTTC	CASRIRKLETQYF
TRBJ2-5	TRBV7-2	many	-	13	TGTGCCAGCAGAGCTAGAGGTGCTGAGACCCAGTACTTC	CASRARGAETQYF
TRBJ2-1	TRBV27	-	-	16	TGTGCCAGCAGTTTCTCAGGGATGGTGACCTACAATGAGCAGTTCTTC	CASSFSGMVTYNEQFF
TRBJ2-1	TRBV27	few	TRBD1	14	TGTGCCAGCAGTTTCCTGGACAGGGTTGATGAGCAGTTCTTC	CASSFLDRVDEQFF
TRBJ1-2	TRBV2	-	TRBD1	17	TGTGCCAGCAGTGAGGGGAGGGGGCGAATTTTGAACTATGGCTACACCTTC	CASSEGRGRILNYGYTF
TRBJ2-1	TRBV7-6	-	-	16	TGTGCCAGCAGCTGGACCGGGGCCCTCACCTACAATGAGCAGTTCTTC	CASSWTGALTYNEQFF
TRBJ1-2	TRBV6-1	few	-	14	TGTGCCAGCAGTGAAGAGGGAATAAACTATGGCTACACCTTC	CASSEEGINYGYTF
TRBJ2-1	TRBV9	-	TRBD1	15	TGTGCCAGCAGCGCGCGGGACAGGGTAGGGAATGAGCAGTTCTTC	CASSARDRVGNEQFF
TRBJ1-2	TRBV7-2	few	-	16	TGTGCCAGCAGTCCCGGAAGGGGAGGCCCTTATTATGGCTACACCTTC	CASSPGRGGPYYGYTF
TRBJ1-1	TRBV7-9	-	-	15	TGTGCCAGCAGCCGCGAGGTAGGGGTTGACACTGAAGCTTTCTTT	CASSREVGVDTEAFF
TRBJ2-5	TRBV6-1	few	-	13	TGTGCCAGCAGTTACGCGCCTACGGAGACCCAGTACTTC	CASSYAPTETQYF
TRBJ2-2	TRBV7-2	few	-	12	TGTGCCAGCAGGGCTGGGTCCGGGGAGCTGTTTTTT	CASRAGSGELFF
TRBJ2-5	TRBV7-2	medium-sized	TRBD2	15	TGTGCCAGCAGCCAGGGCGGGGGGGCCCGCGAGACCCAGTACTTC	CASSQGGGARETQYF
TRBJ2-5	TRBV10-3	-	-	14	TGTGCCATCAATCAAGTGGGGGGTGGGGAGACCCAGTACTTC	CAINQVGGGETQYF
TRBJ1-2	TRBV29-1	few	TRBD1	17	TGCAGCGTTGAGGCTTTTTTTGGACAGGCAACCAACTATGGCTACACCTTC	CSVEAFFGQATNYGYTF
TRBJ2-1	TRBV6-2/TRBV6-3	-	-	15	TGTGCCAGCAGTCAGAACCCTAGCTCCTACAATGAGCAGTTCTTC	CASSQNPSSYNEQFF
TRBJ2-7	TRBV5-4	many	-	12	TGTGCCAGCAGCTTGGCCGGTGGTGAGCAGTACTTC	CASSLAGGEQYF
TRBJ2-3	TRBV19	-	TRBD1	17	TGTGCCAGTAGTCATGGGGACAGGTTCGATAGCACAGATACGCAGTATTTT	CASSHGDRFDSTDTQYF
TRBJ2-1	TRBV6-1	many	TRBD1	14	TGTGCCAGCAGTTCTACAGGGGTGGTGAATGAGCAGTTCTTC	CASSSTGVVNEQFF
TRBJ1-1	TRBV2	-	-	15	TGTGCCAGCAGTGCCCCAGGGGCGCATGACACTGAAGCTTTCTTT	CASSAPGAHDTEAFF
TRBJ2-3	TRBV7-6	-	-	16	TGTGCCAGCAGCTTAGCGTATCAGGGGCCGGCAGATACGCAGTATTTT	CASSLAYQGPADTQYF
TRBJ2-3	TRBV7-2	many	-	16	TGTGCCAGCAGACGCCCGGGGGTTACGACAGGGGATACGCAGTATTTT	CASRRPGVTTGDTQYF
TRBJ1-5	TRBV7-6	-	-	14	TGTGCCAGCAGCAACATTGATAGCAATCAGCCCCAGCATTTT	CASSNIDSNQPQHF
TRBJ1-5	TRBV7-2	many	-	13	TGTGCCAGCAGCTTAGCCTACAATCAGCCCCAGCATTTT	CASSLAYNQPQHF
TRBJ1-5	TRBV6-1	-	-	15	TGTGCCAGCAGTCCCCAGGGGATGGGCGATCAGCCCCAGCATTTT	CASSPQGMGDQPQHF
TRBJ2-1	TRBV3-1	-	TRBD2	18	TGTGCCAGCAGCCAAGCCACAAGGCGAGCGGGGGCCTACAATGAGCAGTTCTTC	CASSQATRRAGAYNEQFF
TRBJ2-3	TRBV27	-	TRBD2	16	TGTGCCAGCAGTCCTTCTAGCGGGGGGAGGATGAATACGCAGTATTTT	CASSPSSGGRMNTQYF
TRBJ1-5	TRBV19	-	-	16	TGTGCCAGTAGTATTTGGTGGGATTCTGGCAATCAGCCCCAGCATTTT	CASSIWWDSGNQPQHF
TRBJ2-3	TRBV27	-	TRBD2	15	TGTGCCAGCAGTTTTCTAGCGGTGGGCACAGATACGCAGTATTTT	CASSFLAVGTDTQYF